These 11 T cell receptor beta chains share one sample of origin, sequenced in a study of vaccination effects on CD4 cells after COVID-19. Sequencing in the ViraFEST assay came after antigen-specific CD4+ T cells had been expanded with viral peptide pools, which were used to stimulate PBMC. Culture lasted 10 days before CD4+ T cell isolation. Vaccine recipients lacked prior SARS-CoV-2 infection and had negative nucleocapsid antibodies. Data came from immunoSEQ multiplex PCR; TCRdb stores just in-frame clones and leaves some out. The repertoire holds 41,000 or so clones, with roughly 70% as singletons. Antigen specificity for these receptors is unknown. The source was CD4+ T cells from PBMCs cultured with HCoV-OC43 spike peptides, collected before COVID-19 vaccination. Regarding subset: HCoV-OC43 spike overlapping peptide pool stimulation. These receptors all come from a human donor who received a COVID-19 vaccine.

This chain connects TRBV5-1 to TRBJ1-1; the D is unclear. Germline V gene sequence: CDR1 SGHRS, CDR2 YFSETQ. The CDR3 has 12 amino acids. V was trimmed by 3 bases and J by 1 base, leaving 4 bases between them. In DNA, the CDR3 is TGCGCCAGCAGCTCCTCGAACACTGAAGCTTTCTTT. Translating gives CASSSSNTEAFF.

This clone was recorded a few times. The rearrangement joins TRBV10-3 to TRBJ1-2, with 7 bases aligning to TRBD1. Losses at the gene ends were 6 bases for V and 4 bases for J; bases not matched to a gene: 5. Germline assignment: CDR1 ENHRY and CDR2 SYGVKD. This CDR3 is 13 amino acids long. CDR3 in amino acids: CAISTGEAYGYTF. The CDR3, as DNA: TGTGCCATCAGCACAGGGGAGGCCTATGGCTACACCTTC.

The chain combines TRBV19 with TRBJ1-1; the D gene is possibly TRBD1 (5 bases). This CDR3 comprises 14 residues. V lost 2 bases and J 6 bases, leaving 13 bases between the germline ends. Germline-derived CDR1 and CDR2 are LNHDA and SQIVND (reference sequence). The CDR3 spells CASSIWGGSAEAFF. In DNA, the CDR3 is TGTGCCAGTAGTATATGGGGGGGTTCGGCTGAAGCTTTCTTT.

The V call is TRBV29-1, the J call TRBJ2-2, with D possibly being TRBD1 or TRBD2 (5 bases each). Trimming cost V 5 bases and J 6 bases, with 7 bases left between them. This CDR3 contains 11 residues. CDR1 SQVTM and CDR2 ANQGSEA come from the germline V gene. CDR3 protein: CSVWDPGELFF. The CDR3 nucleotides are TGCAGCGTTTGGGACCCCGGGGAGCTGTTTTTT.

V usage is TRBV27 and J usage is TRBJ1-6, with 9 bases matching TRBD1. V lost 2 bases, J lost 5 bases, and 7 bases stayed unmatched. The CDR3 runs 17 residues. Germline V gives CDR1 MNHEY, CDR2 SMNVEV (reference sequence). The CDR3 reads CASSLVRDRANNSPLHF. As DNA, the CDR3 is TGTGCCAGCAGTTTAGTCCGGGACAGGGCAAATAATTCACCCCTCCACTTT.

This clone was recorded a few times. The CDR3 spells CASSSLLGQNYGYTF. The CDR3 DNA is TGTGCCAGCAGCTCCCTTTTGGGGCAGAACTATGGCTACACCTTC. J is TRBJ1-2 and V is TRBV5-4; D might be TRBD1 (5 bases). From germline, CDR1 is SGHNT and CDR2 YYREEE (reference sequence). The CDR3 covers 15 residues. Between the trimmed V and J ends, which lost 3 bases and 2 bases, there was a span of 14 bases.

There are a few counts of this clone. V is TRBV4-1 and J is TRBJ1-1; D remains unclear. Trimming took off 4 bases at V and 3 bases at J, with 12 bases between the two ends. There are 14 residues in the CDR3. Germline V gene data show CDR1 as MGHRA and CDR2 as YSYEKL. In DNA form, the CDR3 reads TGCGCCAGCAGCCCACGTTTAAGGGACACTGAAGCTTTCTTT. Its translation is CASSPRLRDTEAFF.

The V gene is TRBV12-3 or TRBV12-4, the J gene TRBJ1-2; D gene unclear. V gave up 6 bases and J gave up 7 bases, with 15 bases separating them. This CDR3 is 13 amino acids long. CDR3 DNA: TGTGCCAGCAGACGCATTGGGGTTGCTGGCTACACCTTC. It encodes CASRRIGVAGYTF.

V is TRBV5-6 and J is TRBJ1-1; unclear D gene. There are 14 residues in the CDR3. The V gene's germline CDR1 is SGHDT and CDR2 YYEEEE. Trimming took off 2 bases at V and 4 bases at J, with 12 bases between the two ends. The CDR3 reads CASSFASPTTEAFF. DNA of the CDR3: TGTGCCAGCAGCTTCGCGTCCCCGACCACTGAAGCTTTCTTT.

The chain couples TRBV14 to TRBJ1-1, with no clear D. The CDR3 is 12 amino acids. The V end was cut by 4 bases, the J end by 4 bases, with 7 bases between. From germline, CDR1 is SGHDN and CDR2 FVKESK. This CDR3 reads CASSPFFTEAFF. The CDR3 DNA reads TGTGCCAGCAGCCCCTTCTTCACTGAAGCTTTCTTT.

This rearrangement joins TRBV30 to TRBJ1-1, with 9 bases matching TRBD1. This CDR3 is built from 18 residues. Germline V CDR1 and CDR2: GTSNPN, SVGIG (reference sequence). The junction had 13 bases not matched to a gene; V was cut back by 1 base and J by 1 base. CDR3 coding DNA: TGTGCCTGGAGTGCCCCATGGGGACAGGGTTTCCGGAACACTGAAGCTTTCTTT. Protein sequence: CAWSAPWGQGFRNTEAFF. Drawing the rest from reference TRBV30 and TRBJ1-1, the complete variable domain is SQTIHQWPATLVQPVGSPLSLECTVEGTSNPNLYWYRQAAGRGLQLLFYSVGIGQISSEVPQNLSASRPQDRQFILSSKKLLLSDSGFYLCAWSAPWGQGFRNTEAFFGQGTRLTVV.